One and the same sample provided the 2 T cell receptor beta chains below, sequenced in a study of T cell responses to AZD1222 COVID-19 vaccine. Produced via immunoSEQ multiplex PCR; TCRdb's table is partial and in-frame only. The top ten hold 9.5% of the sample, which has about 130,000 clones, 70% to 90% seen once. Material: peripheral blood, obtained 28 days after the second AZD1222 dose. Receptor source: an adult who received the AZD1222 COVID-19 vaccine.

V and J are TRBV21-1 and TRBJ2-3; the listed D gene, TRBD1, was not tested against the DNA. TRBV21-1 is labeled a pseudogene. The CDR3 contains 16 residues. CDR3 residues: CASSKSGRHERDTQYF. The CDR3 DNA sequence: TGTGCCAGCAGCAAATCAGGGCGACACGAAAGGGATACGCAGTATTTT.

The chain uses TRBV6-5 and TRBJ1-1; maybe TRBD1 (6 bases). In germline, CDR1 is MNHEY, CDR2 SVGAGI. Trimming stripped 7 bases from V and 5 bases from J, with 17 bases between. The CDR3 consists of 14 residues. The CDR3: CASKRQEASTEAFF. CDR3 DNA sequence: TGTGCCAGCAAAAGACAGGAGGCAAGTACTGAAGCTTTCTTT.